The 16 T cell receptor beta chains listed next were all sequenced from one sample in a study of T cell repertoires in cytomegalovirus infection. Via MiXCR, TCRdb re-called the reads, giving one row per CDR3 protein. The sample consists of about 160,000 distinct CDR3 sequences, 17% of them appearing once. Sequenced: CD8+ T cells from PBMCs. The receptors were gathered from a human donor in good health (CMV status not recorded). Some clones in this sample may be carry-over from other donors' samples.

This clonotype was found a few times. The rearrangement uses TRBV6-1 and TRBJ1-5; 8 bases fit TRBD1. The CDR3 consists of 15 residues. Germline V gene data show CDR1 as MNHNS and CDR2 as SASEGT. V lost 8 bases to trimming and J lost 3 bases; unmatched junction nucleotides: 9. Here the CDR3 reads CASDTGGHPNQPQHF. For the CDR3, the DNA is TGTGCCAGCGACACAGGGGGACACCCCAATCAGCCCCAGCATTTT.

This sequence joins TRBV7-8 and TRBJ1-1; no definite D call. The CDR3 runs 18 residues. In germline, CDR1 is SGHVS, CDR2 FQNEAQ. V lost 4 bases to trimming and J lost 5 bases, with 26 bases between them. This chain's CDR3 is CASSSDPSYSDSRTEAFF. The CDR3 coding sequence is TGTGCCAGCAGCTCCGATCCATCCTACAGTGATTCGAGGACTGAAGCTTTCTTT.

This clonotype has only a few counts. The chain uses TRBV28 and TRBJ1-1, with 8 positions matching TRBD1. Germline trimming cut 6 bases from V and 2 bases from J; bases unmatched to any gene: 5. The germline gives CDR1 MDHEN, CDR2 SYDVKM. This CDR3 spans 14 amino acids. CDR3 nucleotide sequence: TGTGCCAGCAGCGAGGACAGGGTCAACACTGAAGCTTTCTTT. Protein product: CASSEDRVNTEAFF. Combining the CDR3 with reference TRBV28 and TRBJ1-1 gives the whole variable domain DVKVTQSSRYLVKRTGEKVFLECVQDMDHENMFWYRQDPGLGLRLIYFSYDVKMKEKGDIPEGYSVSREKKERFSLILESASTNQTSMYLCASSEDRVNTEAFFGQGTRLTVV.

At least ten counts were recorded for this clonotype. This chain links TRBV11-2 with TRBJ2-7; D is unresolved. V lost 4 bases to trimming and J lost 0 bases, with 10 bases between them. CDR3 size: 14 residues. The germline gives CDR1 SGHAT, CDR2 FQNNGV. This CDR3 reads CASSSLTGSYEQYF. CDR3 bases: TGTGCCAGCAGCTCACTCACCGGCTCCTACGAGCAGTACTTC. The whole variable domain, remainder taken from reference TRBV11-2 and TRBJ2-7, is EAGVAQSPRYKIIEKRQSVAFWCNPISGHATLYWYQQILGQGPKLLIQFQNNGVVDDSQLPKDRFSAERLKGVDSTLKIQPAKLEDSAVYLCASSSLTGSYEQYFGPGTRLTVT.

This clonotype has a handful of counts. The chain carries TRBV11-2 and TRBJ2-2; D is ambiguous. V shed 4 bases and J shed 6 bases, with 6 bases lying between them. CDR3 size: 12 residues. The germline V gene encodes CDR1 SGHAT and CDR2 FQNNGV. The CDR3 loop is CASSYYPGELFF. The CDR3 bases are TGTGCCAGCAGCTATTACCCCGGGGAGCTGTTTTTT.

V and J are TRBV6-5 and TRBJ2-3; 11 bases match TRBD2. J lost 6 bases, V lost 6 bases, and 8 bases had no gene match. The CDR3 sequence is 15 residues long. Germline CDR1 MNHEY, CDR2 SVGAGI. The CDR3 loop is CASSPSTSGVDTQYF. The CDR3 bases are TGTGCCAGCAGCCCCTCGACTAGCGGGGTTGATACGCAGTATTTT.

This clonotype was counted many times. CDR3 sequence reads: CATSDAGVDTGELFF. CDR3 bases: TGTGCCACCAGTGATGCGGGAGTAGACACCGGGGAGCTGTTTTTT. The chain combines TRBV24-1 with TRBJ2-2; TRBD2 aligns across 7 bases. Per germline, CDR1 KGHDR and CDR2 SFDVKD. V shed 3 bases and J 3 bases; nucleotides not matched to a gene: 3. The CDR3 length is 15 residues.

This chain uses TRBV11-2 with TRBJ2-7; D remains ambiguous. CDR1 and CDR2 from the germline V gene are SGHAT and FQNNGV. V was cut by 5 bases and J by 2 bases, with 7 bases left in between. CDR3 length equals 12 residues. The CDR3 loop reads CASSRGTYEQYF. CDR3 DNA: TGTGCCAGCAGCCGAGGTACCTACGAGCAGTACTTC.

As DNA, the CDR3 is TGCAGTGCGAGGCTAAGCGGTTCCTACAATGAGCAGTTCTTC. Translating gives CSARLSGSYNEQFF. The V call is TRBV20-1, the J call TRBJ2-1; D may be TRBD2 (5 bases). The CDR3 has 14 amino acids. Trimming stripped 6 bases from V and 1 base from J, with 13 bases between. Germline CDR1 is DFQATT and CDR2 is SNEGSKA (reference sequence).

This rearrangement joins TRBV7-9 to TRBJ2-5; possible D gene TRBD1, 5 bases. Per the germline V gene, CDR1 is SEHNR and CDR2 is FQNEAQ (reference sequence). There are 14 residues in the CDR3. Trimming cost V 3 bases and J 5 bases, with 13 bases left between them. CDR3 DNA: TGTGCCAGCAGCTTCGAGACAGATGGGGAGACCCAGTACTTC. It codes for CASSFETDGETQYF.

This chain links TRBV20-1 with TRBJ2-1; 8 bases fit TRBD2. The CDR3 sequence is 15 residues long. The germline CDR1 and CDR2 sequences are DFQATT and SNEGSKA (reference sequence). V lost 2 bases and J lost 0; bases outside the gene matches: 3. CDR3 DNA: TGCAGTGCTAGACGGGGGACTAGCTCCTACAATGAGCAGTTCTTC. This sequence encodes CSARRGTSSYNEQFF.

This clonotype was picked up a small number of times. This sequence joins TRBV11-2 and TRBJ2-5, with 7 bases matching TRBD1. J was trimmed by 1 base and V by 5 bases; bases with no gene match: 4. Germline V lookup: CDR1 SGHAT, CDR2 FQNNGV. The CDR3 loop spans 14 amino acids. The CDR3 nucleotides read TGTGCCAGCAGCATACAGGGGACCCAAGAGACCCAGTACTTC. As protein: CASSIQGTQETQYF.

This clonotype was seen a handful of times. The genes are TRBV6-5 and TRBJ1-2; a possible D gene is TRBD1 (6 bases). The CDR3 is made up of 15 amino acids. With 7 bases removed from V and 1 base from J, the gap between germline ends came to 16 bases. Germline values: CDR1 MNHEY, CDR2 SVGAGI. The CDR3: CASNTERGSNYGYTF. In nucleotides, the CDR3 is TGTGCCAGCAACACCGAAAGGGGGAGTAACTATGGCTACACCTTC.

This clonotype was picked up a small number of times. The chain employs TRBV7-9 and TRBJ1-6, with 10 positions matching TRBD1. This CDR3 has 18 amino acids. Trimming removed 4 bases from V and 7 bases from J; junction bases left unmatched: 13. Per germline, CDR1 SEHNR and CDR2 FQNEAQ (reference sequence). The DNA of the CDR3 is TGTGCCAGCAGCTCTACGTGGGACAGGGGAGGTCGAAATTCACCCCTCCACTTT. Translated, it gives CASSSTWDRGGRNSPLHF.

This clonotype showed up just a few times. J is TRBJ2-1 and V is TRBV6-2 or TRBV6-3; 12 bases are a match to TRBD2. This CDR3 is built from 14 residues. The junction had 4 bases not matched to a gene; V was cut back by 6 bases and J by 7 bases. Germline CDR1 reads MNHEY; CDR2 reads SVGEGT. The CDR3 is CASSPLAGGNEQFF. The CDR3 region has the DNA TGTGCCAGCAGCCCACTAGCGGGAGGTAATGAGCAGTTCTTC.

The chain recombines TRBV19 with TRBJ2-5, with 7 bases matching TRBD2. CDR3 size: 14 residues. The germline gives CDR1 LNHDA, CDR2 SQIVND (reference sequence). The J segment lost 5 bases and the V segment lost 3 bases, leaving 6 bases of the junction unmatched. This chain's CDR3 is CASSIGAGEETQYF. For the CDR3, the DNA is TGTGCCAGTAGTATCGGGGCGGGAGAGGAGACCCAGTACTTC.